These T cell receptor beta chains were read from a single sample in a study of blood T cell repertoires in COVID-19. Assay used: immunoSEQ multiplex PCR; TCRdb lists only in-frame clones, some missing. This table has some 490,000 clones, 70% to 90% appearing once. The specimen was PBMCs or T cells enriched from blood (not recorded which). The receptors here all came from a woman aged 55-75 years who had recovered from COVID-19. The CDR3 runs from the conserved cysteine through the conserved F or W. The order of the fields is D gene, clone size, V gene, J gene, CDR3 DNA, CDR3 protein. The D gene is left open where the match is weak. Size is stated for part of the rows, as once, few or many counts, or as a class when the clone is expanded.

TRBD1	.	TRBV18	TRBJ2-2	TGTGCCAGCTCACTACAGGGGAGAACCGGGGAGCTGTTTTTT	CASSLQGRTGELFF
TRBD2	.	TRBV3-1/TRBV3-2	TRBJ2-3	TGTGCCAGCAGCCACGGACTAGCGGCGACTCCAGATACGCAGTATTTT	CASSHGLAATPDTQYF
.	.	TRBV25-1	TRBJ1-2	TGTGCCAGCGAGCCGTCGGGGGGCGGAAGCTATGGCTACACCTTC	CASEPSGGGSYGYTF
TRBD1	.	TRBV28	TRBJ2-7	TGTGCCAGCAGTTCCAGTCCCGGGACAGGGGACGACTACGAGCAGTACTTC	CASSSSPGTGDDYEQYF
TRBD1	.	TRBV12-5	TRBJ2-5	TGTGCTAGTGGCCCGACAGGGAACCTGGGGGAGACCCAGTACTTC	CASGPTGNLGETQYF
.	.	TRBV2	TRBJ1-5	TGTGCCAGCAGTGACGACAGGAACAATCAGCCCCAGCATTTT	CASSDDRNNQPQHF
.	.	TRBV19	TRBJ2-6	TGTGCCAGTACCCTAAGCTCTGGGGCCAACGTCCTGACTTTC	CASTLSSGANVLTF
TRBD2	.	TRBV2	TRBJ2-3	TGTGCCAGCAGGGCGCGGGGGGTCTTCGGCACAGATACGCAGTATTTT	CASRARGVFGTDTQYF
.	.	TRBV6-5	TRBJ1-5	TGTGCCAGCACCCGACCCCCCGGGCAGCCCCAGCATTTT	CASTRPPGQPQHF
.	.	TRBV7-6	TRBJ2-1	TGTGCCAGCAGCTTTGGTGAGAGCTCCTACAATGAGCAGTTCTTC	CASSFGESSYNEQFF
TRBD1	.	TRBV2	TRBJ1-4	TGTGCCAGCAGGGGACAGGGTTTAACTAATGAAAAACTGTTTTTT	CASRGQGLTNEKLFF
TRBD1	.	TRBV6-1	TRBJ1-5	TGTGCCAGCAGTGATTTTGACAGGGCCCAGCCCCAGCATTTT	CASSDFDRAQPQHF
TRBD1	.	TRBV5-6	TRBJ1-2	TGTGCCAGCAGCCCTGACAGGGGGCAAGGCTACACCTTC	CASSPDRGQGYTF
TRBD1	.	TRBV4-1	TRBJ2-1	TGCGCCAGCAGCCAAGTCCCGGACGGCAGGGGGCTTAAGAATGAGCAGTTCTTC	CASSQVPDGRGLKNEQFF
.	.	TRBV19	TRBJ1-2	TGTGCCAGTAGTCCGGAGCCCGGTGGCTACACCTTC	CASSPEPGGYTF
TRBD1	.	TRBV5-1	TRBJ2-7	TGCGCCAGCAGCTTGGGTACCGGGACAGTCTCCTACGAGCAGTACTTC	CASSLGTGTVSYEQYF
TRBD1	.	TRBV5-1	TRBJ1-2	TGCGCCAGCAGCCCTGGGACAGGGGGCGCGACGTACTATGGCTACACCTTC	CASSPGTGGATYYGYTF
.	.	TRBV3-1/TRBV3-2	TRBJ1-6	TGTGCCAGCAGCCACCACGGTGGAGCGGGGCCGATCTATTCACCCCTCCACTTT	CASSHHGGAGPIYSPLHF
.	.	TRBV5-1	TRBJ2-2	TGCGCCAGCAGCTTGGAGGGGTCCGCCGGGGAGCTGTTTTTT	CASSLEGSAGELFF
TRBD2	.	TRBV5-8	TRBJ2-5	TGTGCCAGCAGCCAAAGCGGGGGGCGGGAGACCCAGTACTTC	CASSQSGGRETQYF
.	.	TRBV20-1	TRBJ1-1	TGCAGTGCTACCCGGGTGTCAGCTTTCTTT	CSATRVSAFF
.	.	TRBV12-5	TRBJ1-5	TGTGCTAGTGGTTTGCCCCGAGGGTCCCAGCATTTT	CASGLPRGSQHF
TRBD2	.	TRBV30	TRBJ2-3	TGTGCCTGGAGTCTCACCCTTACTAGCGGGGGTAGCACAGATACGCAGTATTTT	CAWSLTLTSGGSTDTQYF
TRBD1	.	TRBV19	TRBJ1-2	TGTGCCAGTAGTCCCCGGACAGGGTACGGCTACACCTTC	CASSPRTGYGYTF
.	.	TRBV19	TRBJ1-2	TGTGCCAGTAGTACAGGGTTTGAGGACTACACCTTC	CASSTGFEDYTF
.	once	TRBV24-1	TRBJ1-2	TGTGCCACCAGTGATTTTCGGCAGGGTAACTATGGCTACACCTTC	CATSDFRQGNYGYTF
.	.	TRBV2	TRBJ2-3	TGTGCCAGCAGTGAAGCGTCTCGGGATACGCAGTATTTT	CASSEASRDTQYF
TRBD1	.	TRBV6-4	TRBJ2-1	TGTGCCAGCAGACGGGACAGGGAGGGATACAATGAGCAGTTCTTC	CASRRDREGYNEQFF
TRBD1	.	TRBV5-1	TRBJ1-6	TGCGCCAGCAGCCTTGAAACAGGGGGCAATTCACCCCTCCACTTT	CASSLETGGNSPLHF
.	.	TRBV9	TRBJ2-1	TGTGCCAGCAGCGCCGATGATGTCCGGGGTTACAATGAGCAGTTCTTC	CASSADDVRGYNEQFF
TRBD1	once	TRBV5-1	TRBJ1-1	TGCGCCAGCAGCCGCGGGACAGAAAACACTGAAGCTTTCTTT	CASSRGTENTEAFF
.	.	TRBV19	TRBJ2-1	TGTGCCAGTAGCGTCACTATGCCGGCCTATGTCGCCTCCTACAATGAGCAGTTCTTC	CASSVTMPAYVASYNEQFF
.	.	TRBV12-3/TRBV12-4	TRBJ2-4	TGTGCCAGCATGGGCAGGGGTGGGGACATTCAGTACTTC	CASMGRGGDIQYF
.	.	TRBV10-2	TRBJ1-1	TGCGCCAGCAGTGGACAGGTGAACACTGAAGCTTTCTTT	CASSGQVNTEAFF
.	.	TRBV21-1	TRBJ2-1	TGTGCCAGCAGCTTCCGACAGGGACCCTCCTACAATGAGCAGTTCTTC	CASSFRQGPSYNEQFF
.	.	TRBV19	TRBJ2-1	TGTGCCAGTAGAGAAGGGGGGGGTCGGTACAATGAGCAGTTCTTC	CASREGGGRYNEQFF
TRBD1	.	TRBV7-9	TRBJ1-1	TGTGCCAGCAGTCCACAGGGGCAGAACACTGAAGCTTTCTTT	CASSPQGQNTEAFF